This T cell receptor (beta chain) stems from a study of beta chain features in type 1 diabetes. Findings of the study overall: TCRB CDR3s from Type 1 diabetes patients were moderately but significantly shorter in all four CD4+ subsets.

As to this clone: No antigen is known for it.

The investigators reverse transcribed all of the isolated RNA, so they sequenced expressed TCRB transcripts. Profiling relied on immunoSEQ multiplex PCR, and the TCRdb table lists in-frame clones only, not all of them. The sample has about 190,000 clones, approximately 8.4% seen once. The CDR3 consists of 13 residues. Germline values: CDR1 GTSNPN, CDR2 SVGIG (reference sequence). V lost 0 bases, J lost 8 bases, and 11 bases lay in between. The TCR was taken from a young man with type 1 diabetes. The J gene is TRBJ2-4, the V gene TRBV30, with D maybe TRBD2 (6 bases). Sequencing used central memory CD4+ T cells from blood. The CDR3 coding sequence is TGTGCCTGGAGTGTCGGGAGTTCGGACATTCAGTACTTC. It codes for CAWSVGSSDIQYF.